The clone carrying this T cell receptor beta chain ranks as medium-sized. Antigen specificity is unknown. This sample is part of a study of CD8 T cells in ankylosing spondylitis. Overall study results and limits: Researchers reportedly found disease-linked clones significantly enriched in matched ankylosing spondylitis synovial fluid. Within ankylosing spondylitis blood, a TCR beta motif made up of eight or nine highly homologous variants appeared to be characteristic.

Each CDR3 protein gets one entry after TCRdb re-called the 5' RACE reads with MiXCR. The repertoire holds 30,000 or so distinct CDR3 sequences, 5.3% seen once, with about 1.8% in the top ten. Losses at the gene ends were 0 bases for V and 3 bases for J; bases not matched to a gene: 17. From germline, CDR1 is SGDLS and CDR2 YYNGEE. The CDR3 extends over 20 amino acids. This TCR came from a female donor with ankylosing spondylitis or in good health (not recorded which). The rearrangement uses TRBV9 and TRBJ2-1, with 8 positions matching TRBD2. Material for sequencing was blood, either unsorted or a sorted T cell fraction (not recorded which). CDR3: CASSVDRTVGREDSYNEQFF. DNA of the CDR3: TGTGCCAGCAGCGTAGATCGGACAGTTGGGCGGGAGGACAGCTACAATGAGCAGTTCTTC. The variable domain in full, with the rest retrieved from reference TRBV9 and TRBJ2-1, is DSGVTQTPKHLITATGQRVTLRCSPRSGDLSVYWYQQSLDQGLQFLIQYYNGEERAKGNILERFSAQQFPDLHSELNLSSLELGDSALYFCASSVDRTVGREDSYNEQFFGPGTRLTVL.